Detailed here is one T cell receptor (beta chain). The V gene lost 0 bases and the J gene lost 7 bases, with 15 bases spanning the gap. The CDR3 contains 15 residues. Germline CDR1 MNHEY, CDR2 SMNVEV (reference sequence). This specimen comes from a study of shared clonotypes between healthy human individuals. Study background: Each donor's CD8 memory used one plate, CD8 naive two, each CD4 subset three.

TCRdb keeps only in-frame clones here, not all; method: immunoSEQ multiplex PCR. Among approximately 1,000,000 clones listed, 78% were seen once. The gene calls are TRBV27 and TRBJ2-5; tentatively, D is TRBD1 or TRBD2 (5 bases each). Sequenced input: memory CD4+ T cells from PBMCs. The subset here: CD45RA-negative fraction. The origin of this receptor is a man between 18 and 35 years old in good health. Some clones in this sample may be carry-over from other donors' samples. The CDR3, as DNA: TGTGCCAGCAGTTTATCGGGGGTAATGAGTGGGACCCAGTACTTC. This encodes CASSLSGVMSGTQYF.